These T cell receptor beta chains were read from a single sample in a study of long-term antiretroviral therapy in people with HIV. The method was immunoSEQ multiplex PCR; TCRdb's version includes in-frame clones alone and lacks a portion of them. Of roughly 20,000 clones in the sample, 79% were seen once. Source: unsorted PBMCs, taken 4.1 years after starting antiretroviral therapy. These receptors were obtained from a woman aged 35 to 49 with HIV. Each CDR3 is given with its conserved first and last residue. The order of the fields is clone size, D gene, V gene, CDR3 protein. A D gene is named only where the DNA matches it firmly. Where a row states a size, it is once, few, many or the class of an expanded clone; other rows omit it.

>few|NA|TRBV19
CASNNMGDEQFF
>NA|NA|TRBV11-2
CASSLVPENTEAFF
>once|NA|TRBV4-1
CASSQDWELSSGYTF
>NA|NA|TRBV5-6
CASSLGYTEAFF
>few|NA|TRBV6-5
CASRRSGWEETQYF
>NA|TRBD2|TRBV10-2
CASKTGLAGGEQFF
>few|NA|TRBV19
CASSILSGFQPQHF
>NA|NA|TRBV19
CASSRIIPGNTIYF
>NA|NA|TRBV10-2
CASSQQKLYGYTF
>few|NA|TRBV11-3
CASSLEGSGFNGYTF
>NA|NA|TRBV7-2
CASSLVLETQYF
>NA|NA|TRBV29-1
CSVFLGVGYEQYF
>once|TRBD1|TRBV7-9
CASSPRQGVVHEQFF
>NA|TRBD1|TRBV10-3
CAISKPGQGIYGYTF
>NA|TRBD2|TRBV7-2
CASSPREGVRETQYF
>once|NA|TRBV6-5
CASSYTRYREGTEAFF
>few|TRBD1|TRBV7-7
CASSPSGTGITGELFF
>few|NA|TRBV21-1
CASSPKPPVGASCGYTF
>NA|TRBD1|TRBV18
CASSRGQGSITEAFF
>NA|TRBD2|TRBV7-9
CASSTTSGLSYEQYF
>NA|NA|TRBV12-5
CASLTYTGELFF
>NA|TRBD2|TRBV18
CASSPSLAEKQETQYF
>NA|NA|TRBV29-1
CSVDRGGRDSYEQYF